This T cell receptor (beta chain) is from a study of blood T cell repertoires in COVID-19. At the level of the study: PBMCs, B-cell-depleted T cells, or T cells were the source of the cDNA or gDNA that made up the material.

In the study's own analysis: Amplification of reference gene primers was used by the study to estimate nucleated cell counts. Only in-frame clones appear in the TCRdb table, and some are missing; sequencing was by immunoSEQ multiplex PCR. The V and J calls and clone size are taken from that table; D and trimming were inferred from the DNA. The table has about 220,000 clones, around 80% seen once; the top ten hold around 13%. CDR1 MDHEN and CDR2 SYDVKM come from the germline V gene. V shed 5 bases and J shed 7 bases, with 15 bases lying between them. The CDR3 covers 13 residues. This sequence was found in a human donor in a cohort sampled during active COVID-19. The sample taken for sequencing was peripheral blood. The V and J genes are TRBV28 and TRBJ2-7; D perhaps matches TRBD2 (6 bases). The CDR3 sequence is CASSIGAGWEQYF. In nucleotides, the CDR3 is TGTGCCAGCAGTATCGGGGCGGGGTGGGAGCAGTACTTC.